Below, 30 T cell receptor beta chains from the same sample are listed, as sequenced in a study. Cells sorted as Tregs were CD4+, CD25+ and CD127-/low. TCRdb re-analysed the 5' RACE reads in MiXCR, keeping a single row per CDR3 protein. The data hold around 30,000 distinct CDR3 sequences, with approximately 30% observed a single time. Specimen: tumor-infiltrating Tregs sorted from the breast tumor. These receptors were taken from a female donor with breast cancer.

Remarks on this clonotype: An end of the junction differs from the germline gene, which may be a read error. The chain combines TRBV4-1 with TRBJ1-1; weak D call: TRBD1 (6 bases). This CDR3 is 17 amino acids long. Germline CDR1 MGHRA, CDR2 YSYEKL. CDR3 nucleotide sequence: TGTGCCAGTTCCGAACCCGGGGGCCTTGGGACGAGCACTGAAGCTTTCTTT. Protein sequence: CASSEPGGLGTSTEAFF.

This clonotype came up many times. CDR3 DNA: TGCGCCAGCAGCACAGGGACAGGGGGAGAAAAACTGTTTTTT. This sequence encodes CASSTGTGGEKLFF. The V call is TRBV5-1, the J call TRBJ1-4; TRBD1 matches at 11 bases. This CDR3 has 14 amino acids. Losses at the gene ends were 4 bases for V and 8 bases for J; bases not matched to a gene: 4. Germline V gene sequence: CDR1 SGHRS, CDR2 YFSETQ.

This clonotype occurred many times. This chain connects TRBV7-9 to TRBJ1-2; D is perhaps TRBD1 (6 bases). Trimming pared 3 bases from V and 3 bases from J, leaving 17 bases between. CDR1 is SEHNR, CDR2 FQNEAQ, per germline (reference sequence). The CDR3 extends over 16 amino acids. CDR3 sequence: CASSFPSTGRDYGYTF. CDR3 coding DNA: TGTGCCAGCAGCTTCCCGTCGACAGGACGGGACTATGGCTACACCTTC.

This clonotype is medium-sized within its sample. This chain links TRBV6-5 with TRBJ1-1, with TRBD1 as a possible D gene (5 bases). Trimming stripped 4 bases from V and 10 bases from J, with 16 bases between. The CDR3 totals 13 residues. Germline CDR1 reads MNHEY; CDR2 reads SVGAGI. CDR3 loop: CASSSGTEVGAFF. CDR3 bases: TGTGCCAGCAGTTCAGGGACCGAAGTGGGAGCTTTCTTT.

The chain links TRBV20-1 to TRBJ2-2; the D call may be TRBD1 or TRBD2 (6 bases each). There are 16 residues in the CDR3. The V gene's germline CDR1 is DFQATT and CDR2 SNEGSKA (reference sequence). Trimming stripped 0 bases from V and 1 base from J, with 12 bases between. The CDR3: CSARDPGARNTGELFF. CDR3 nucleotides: TGCAGTGCTAGAGATCCGGGGGCCAGGAACACCGGGGAGCTGTTTTTT.

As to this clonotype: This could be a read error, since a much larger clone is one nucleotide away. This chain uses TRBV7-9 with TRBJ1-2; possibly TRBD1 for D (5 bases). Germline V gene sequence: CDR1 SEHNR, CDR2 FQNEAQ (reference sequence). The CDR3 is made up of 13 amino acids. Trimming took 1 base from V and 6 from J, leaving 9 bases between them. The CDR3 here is CASSLVPDNGYTF. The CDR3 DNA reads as TGTGCCAGCAGCTTAGTTCCGGACAATGGCTACACCTTC. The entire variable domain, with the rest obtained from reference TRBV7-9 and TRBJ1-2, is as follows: DTGVSQNPRHKITKRGQNVTFRCDPISEHNRLYWYRQTLGQGPEFLTYFQNEAQLEKSRLLSDRFSAERPKGSFSTLEIQRTEQGDSAMYLCASSLVPDNGYTFGSGTRLTVV.

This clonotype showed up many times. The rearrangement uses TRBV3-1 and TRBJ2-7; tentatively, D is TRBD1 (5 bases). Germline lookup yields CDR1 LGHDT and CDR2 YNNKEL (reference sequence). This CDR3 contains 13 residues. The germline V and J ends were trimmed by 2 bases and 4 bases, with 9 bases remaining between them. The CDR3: CASSQRQRYEQYF. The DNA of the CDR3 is TGTGCCAGCAGCCAACGACAGAGATACGAGCAGTACTTC.

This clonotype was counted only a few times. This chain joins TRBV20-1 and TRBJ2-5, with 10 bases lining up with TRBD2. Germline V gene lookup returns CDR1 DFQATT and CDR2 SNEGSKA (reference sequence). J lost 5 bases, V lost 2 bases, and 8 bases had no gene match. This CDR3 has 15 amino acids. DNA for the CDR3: TGCAGTGCTAGACCGGGACTAGCGCGAGAGGAGACCCAGTACTTC. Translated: CSARPGLAREETQYF.

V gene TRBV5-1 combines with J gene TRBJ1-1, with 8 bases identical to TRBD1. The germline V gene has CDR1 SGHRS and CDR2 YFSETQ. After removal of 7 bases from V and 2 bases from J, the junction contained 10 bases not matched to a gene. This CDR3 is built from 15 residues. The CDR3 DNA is TGCGCCAGCTGGCGGGACAGGCTCTCCAACACTGAAGCTTTCTTT. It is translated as CASWRDRLSNTEAFF.

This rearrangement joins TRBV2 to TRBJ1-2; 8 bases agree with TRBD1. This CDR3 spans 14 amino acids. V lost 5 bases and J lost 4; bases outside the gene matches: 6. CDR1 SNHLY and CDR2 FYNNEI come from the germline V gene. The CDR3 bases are TGTGCCAGCAGTTATGACAGGGGAGTCTATGGCTACACCTTC. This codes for CASSYDRGVYGYTF.

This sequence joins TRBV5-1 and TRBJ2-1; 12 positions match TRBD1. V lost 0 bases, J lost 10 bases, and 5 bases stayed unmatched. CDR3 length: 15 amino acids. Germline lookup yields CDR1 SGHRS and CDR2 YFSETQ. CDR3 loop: CASSLEGTGGDEQFF. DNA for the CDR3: TGCGCCAGCAGCTTGGAGGGGACAGGGGGCGACGAGCAGTTCTTC.

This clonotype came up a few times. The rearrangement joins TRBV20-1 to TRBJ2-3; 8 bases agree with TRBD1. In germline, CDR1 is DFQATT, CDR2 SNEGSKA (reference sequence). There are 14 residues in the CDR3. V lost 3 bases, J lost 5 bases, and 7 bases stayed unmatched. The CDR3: CSASPSGQGDTQYF. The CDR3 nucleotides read TGCAGTGCTAGTCCAAGCGGACAGGGAGATACGCAGTATTTT.

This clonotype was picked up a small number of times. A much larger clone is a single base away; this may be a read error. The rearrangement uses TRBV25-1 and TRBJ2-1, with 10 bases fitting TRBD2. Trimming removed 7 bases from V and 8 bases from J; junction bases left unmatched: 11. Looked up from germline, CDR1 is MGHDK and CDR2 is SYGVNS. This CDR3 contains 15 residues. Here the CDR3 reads CASKGATSGSDEQFF. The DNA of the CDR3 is TGTGCCAGCAAAGGTGCGACTAGCGGGTCTGATGAGCAGTTCTTC.

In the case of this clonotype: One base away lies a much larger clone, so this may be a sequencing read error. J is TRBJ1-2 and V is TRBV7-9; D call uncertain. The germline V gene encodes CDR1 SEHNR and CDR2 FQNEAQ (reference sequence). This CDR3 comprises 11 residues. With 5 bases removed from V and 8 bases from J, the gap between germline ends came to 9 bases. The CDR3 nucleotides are TGTGCCAGCAGCATATTTTCGGGCTACACCTTC. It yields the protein CASSIFSGYTF.

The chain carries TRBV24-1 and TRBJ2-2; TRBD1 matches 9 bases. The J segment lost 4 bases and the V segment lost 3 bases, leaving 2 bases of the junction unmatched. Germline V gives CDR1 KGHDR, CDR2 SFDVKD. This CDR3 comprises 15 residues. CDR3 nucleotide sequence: TGTGCCACCAGTGATGAACAGGGGGCCACCGGGGAGCTGTTTTTT. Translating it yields CATSDEQGATGELFF.

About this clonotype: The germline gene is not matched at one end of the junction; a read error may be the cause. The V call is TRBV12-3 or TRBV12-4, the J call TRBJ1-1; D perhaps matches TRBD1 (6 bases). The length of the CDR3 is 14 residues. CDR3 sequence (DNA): TGTGCCAGCACTTTAGGGACACAGAACACTGAAGCTTTCTTT. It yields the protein CASTLGTQNTEAFF.

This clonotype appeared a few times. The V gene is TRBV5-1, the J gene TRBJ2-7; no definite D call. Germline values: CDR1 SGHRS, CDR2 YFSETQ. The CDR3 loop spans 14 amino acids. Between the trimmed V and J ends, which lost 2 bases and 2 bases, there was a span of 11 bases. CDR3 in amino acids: CASSLSGTPYEQYF. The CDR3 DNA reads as TGCGCCAGCAGCTTATCGGGTACTCCCTACGAGCAGTACTTC.

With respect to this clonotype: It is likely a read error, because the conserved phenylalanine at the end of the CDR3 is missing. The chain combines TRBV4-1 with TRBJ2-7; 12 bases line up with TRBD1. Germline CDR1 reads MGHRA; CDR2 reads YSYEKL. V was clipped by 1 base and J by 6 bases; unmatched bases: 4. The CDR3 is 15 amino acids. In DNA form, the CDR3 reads TGCGCCAGCAGCCAAGCGGGGGACAGGGGGCGCGAGCAGTACTCC. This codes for CASSQAGDRGREQYS.

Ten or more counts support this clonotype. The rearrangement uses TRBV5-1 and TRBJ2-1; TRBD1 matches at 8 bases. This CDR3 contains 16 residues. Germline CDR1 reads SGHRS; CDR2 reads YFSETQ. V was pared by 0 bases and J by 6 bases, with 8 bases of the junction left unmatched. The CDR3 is CASSLVRRQGINEQFF. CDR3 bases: TGCGCCAGCAGCTTGGTGAGGAGACAGGGGATCAATGAGCAGTTCTTC.

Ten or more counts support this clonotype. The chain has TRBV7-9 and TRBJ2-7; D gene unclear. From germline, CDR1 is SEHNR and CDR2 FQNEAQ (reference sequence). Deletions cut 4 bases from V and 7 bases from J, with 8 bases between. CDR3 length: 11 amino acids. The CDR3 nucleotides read TGTGCCAGCAGCTCCTCTAGGGAGCAGTACTTC. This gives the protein CASSSSREQYF.

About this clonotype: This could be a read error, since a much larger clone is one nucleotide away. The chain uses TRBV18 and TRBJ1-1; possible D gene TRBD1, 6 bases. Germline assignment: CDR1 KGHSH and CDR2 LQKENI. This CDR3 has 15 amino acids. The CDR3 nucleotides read TGTGCCAGCTCACCAAGGGGGTTACTGAACACTGAAGTTTTCTTT. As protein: CASSPRGLLNTEVFF.

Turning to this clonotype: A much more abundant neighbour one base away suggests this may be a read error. The CDR3: CTITPASGRVYNEQFF. CDR3 DNA sequence: TGTACCATCACCCCCGCAAGCGGGAGGGTCTACAATGAGCAGTTCTTC. This rearrangement joins TRBV10-3 to TRBJ2-1, with 10 bases identical to TRBD2. CDR1 is ENHRY and CDR2 is SYGVKD in the germline V gene. This CDR3 contains 16 residues.

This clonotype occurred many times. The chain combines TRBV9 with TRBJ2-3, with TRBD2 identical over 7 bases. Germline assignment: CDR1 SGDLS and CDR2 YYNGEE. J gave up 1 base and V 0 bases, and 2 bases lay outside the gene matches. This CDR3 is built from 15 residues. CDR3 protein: CASSVGTSGTDTQYF. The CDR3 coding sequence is TGTGCCAGCAGCGTAGGGACTAGTGGCACAGATACGCAGTATTTT.

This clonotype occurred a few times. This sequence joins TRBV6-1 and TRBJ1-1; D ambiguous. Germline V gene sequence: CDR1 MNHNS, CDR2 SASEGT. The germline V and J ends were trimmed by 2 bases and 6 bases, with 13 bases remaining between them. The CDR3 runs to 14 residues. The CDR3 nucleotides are TGTGCCAGCAGTGAACGGTTCGGAGGTTCTGAAGCTTTCTTT. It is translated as CASSERFGGSEAFF.

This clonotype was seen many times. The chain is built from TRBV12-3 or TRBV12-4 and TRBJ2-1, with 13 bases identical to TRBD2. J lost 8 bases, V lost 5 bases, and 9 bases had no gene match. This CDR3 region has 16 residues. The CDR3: CASSLRTSGSVHEQFF. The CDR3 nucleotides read TGTGCCAGCAGTCTTCGGACTAGCGGGAGTGTCCATGAGCAGTTCTTC.

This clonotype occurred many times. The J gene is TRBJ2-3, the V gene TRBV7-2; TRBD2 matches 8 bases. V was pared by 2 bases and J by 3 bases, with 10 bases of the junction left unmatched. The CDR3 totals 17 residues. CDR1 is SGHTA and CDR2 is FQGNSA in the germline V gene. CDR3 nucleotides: TGTGCCAGCAGCTTAAGGGCTCCGGGAGGGGGGACAGATACGCAGTATTTT. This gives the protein CASSLRAPGGGTDTQYF.

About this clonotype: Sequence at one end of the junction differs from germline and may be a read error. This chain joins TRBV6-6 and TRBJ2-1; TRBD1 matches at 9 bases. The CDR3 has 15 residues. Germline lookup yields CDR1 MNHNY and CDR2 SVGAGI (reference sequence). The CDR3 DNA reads TGTGCAAGCAGCGCCGGGACAGGGCATTACAATGAGCAGTTCTTC. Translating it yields CASSAGTGHYNEQFF.

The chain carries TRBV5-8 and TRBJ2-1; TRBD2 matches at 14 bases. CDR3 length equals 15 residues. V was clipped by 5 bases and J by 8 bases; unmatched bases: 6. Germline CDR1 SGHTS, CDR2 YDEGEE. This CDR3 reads CASRSGTSGSHEQFF. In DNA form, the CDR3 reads TGTGCCAGCAGGTCCGGGACTAGCGGGAGCCATGAGCAGTTCTTC. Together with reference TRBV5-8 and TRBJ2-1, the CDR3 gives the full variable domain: EAGVTQSPTHLIKTRGQQATLRCSPISGHTSVYWYQQALGLGLQFLLWYDEGEERNRGNFPPRFSGRQFPNYSSELNVNALELEDSALYLCASRSGTSGSHEQFFGPGTRLTVL.

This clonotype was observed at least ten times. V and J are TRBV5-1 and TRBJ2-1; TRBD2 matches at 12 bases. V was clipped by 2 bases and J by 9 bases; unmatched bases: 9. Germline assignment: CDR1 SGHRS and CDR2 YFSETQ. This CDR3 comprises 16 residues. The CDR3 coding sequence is TGCGCCAGCAGCTTAAGGACTAGCGGGATGTTAACTGAGCAGTTCTTC. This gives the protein CASSLRTSGMLTEQFF.

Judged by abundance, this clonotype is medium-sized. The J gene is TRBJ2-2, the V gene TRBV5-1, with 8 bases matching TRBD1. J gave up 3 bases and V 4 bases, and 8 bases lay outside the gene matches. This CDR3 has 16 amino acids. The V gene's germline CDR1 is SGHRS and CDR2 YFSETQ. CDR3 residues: CASSPLRTGYTGELFF. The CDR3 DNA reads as TGCGCCAGCAGCCCCCTCCGGACAGGGTACACCGGGGAGCTGTTTTTT.